Presented here are 9 T cell receptor beta chains from one specimen sequenced in a study of blood T cell repertoires in COVID-19. The protocol was immunoSEQ multiplex PCR, while the TCRdb copy is restricted to in-frame clones and leaves out a portion. The data contain around 260,000 clones, about 88% of them singletons. Material for sequencing was peripheral blood. These receptors all stem from a man aged 18 to 30 with active or convalescent COVID-19.

The V and J genes are TRBV9 and TRBJ2-1; no firm D call. V was trimmed by 2 bases and J by 6 bases, leaving 12 bases between them. Germline CDR1 reads SGDLS; CDR2 reads YYNGEE. The CDR3 runs to 14 residues. The chain's CDR3 is CASSVGLMGNEQFF. The CDR3 bases are TGTGCCAGCAGCGTTGGGCTCATGGGCAATGAGCAGTTCTTC. The variable domain in full, completed from reference TRBV9 and TRBJ2-1, reads DSGVTQTPKHLITATGQRVTLRCSPRSGDLSVYWYQQSLDQGLQFLIQYYNGEERAKGNILERFSAQQFPDLHSELNLSSLELGDSALYFCASSVGLMGNEQFFGPGTRLTVL.

Here the CDR3 reads CASSSITSGRALGEQFF. The CDR3 DNA reads TGTGCCAGCAGCTCGATTACTAGCGGGAGGGCCCTCGGTGAGCAGTTCTTC. The chain joins TRBV5-4 to TRBJ2-1, with 13 bases aligning to TRBD2. The CDR3 is 17 amino acids. V shed 3 bases and J 9 bases; nucleotides not matched to a gene: 12. Looked up from germline, CDR1 is SGHNT and CDR2 is YYREEE (reference sequence).

This clone was recorded only once. This chain joins TRBV6-5 and TRBJ2-1, with TRBD1 matching 7 bases. CDR3 length: 14 amino acids. Germline assignment: CDR1 MNHEY and CDR2 SVGAGI. Losses at the gene ends were 5 bases for V and 7 bases for J; bases not matched to a gene: 8. The CDR3 DNA is TGTGCCAGCAGTACGACAGGGATTAAAAATGAGCAGTTCTTC. Translating gives CASSTTGIKNEQFF.

This clone was found a few times. The chain has TRBV7-3 and TRBJ2-1; unclear D gene. V lost 4 bases to trimming and J lost 0 bases, with 13 bases between them. CDR3 length equals 16 residues. Germline V lookup: CDR1 SGHTA, CDR2 FQGTGA. The CDR3 coding sequence is TGTGCCAGCAGCTCTACCTCCGAGAGCTCCTACAATGAGCAGTTCTTC. Protein product: CASSSTSESSYNEQFF.

The rearrangement joins TRBV3-1 (or the pseudogene TRBV3-2) to TRBJ2-2, with D perhaps matching TRBD1 (6 bases). Trimming shortened V by 5 bases and J by 4 bases, and 11 bases separated the two germline ends. CDR3 size: 14 residues. Germline-derived CDR1 and CDR2 are LGHDT and YNNKEL (reference sequence). The CDR3 reads CASSAPTGTGELFF. CDR3 DNA sequence: TGTGCCAGCAGCGCCCCGACAGGCACCGGGGAGCTGTTTTTT.

This chain joins TRBV29-1 and TRBJ1-1; D perhaps matches TRBD1 (5 bases). Germline values: CDR1 SQVTM, CDR2 ANQGSEA. Trimming pared 7 bases from V and 0 bases from J, leaving 12 bases between. This CDR3 contains 13 residues. This CDR3 reads CSAGRGMNTEAFF. The CDR3 nucleotides read TGCAGCGCGGGAAGGGGAATGAACACTGAAGCTTTCTTT.

The genes are TRBV6-1 and TRBJ2-7; D remains ambiguous. Germline-derived CDR1 and CDR2 are MNHNS and SASEGT. The V end was cut by 0 bases, the J end by 0 bases, with 9 bases between. This CDR3 is 15 amino acids long. The CDR3 reads CASSEAPGGSYEQYF. The CDR3 DNA is TGTGCCAGCAGTGAAGCGCCCGGTGGCTCCTACGAGCAGTACTTC.

There are a few counts of this clone. The V and J genes are TRBV27 and TRBJ1-1, with 7 positions matching TRBD1. This CDR3 spans 13 amino acids. Germline V gene data show CDR1 as MNHEY and CDR2 as SMNVEV (reference sequence). Unmatched junction bases numbered 4, after V lost 2 bases and J lost 7 bases. CDR3 sequence reads: CASSLGQGVEAFF. CDR3 coding DNA: TGTGCCAGCAGTTTAGGCCAGGGGGTTGAAGCTTTCTTT.

The chain uses TRBV2 and TRBJ2-7; 10 nucleotides line up with TRBD2. CDR3 size: 13 residues. Germline assignment: CDR1 SNHLY and CDR2 FYNNEI. Losses at the gene ends were 9 bases for V and 6 bases for J; bases not matched to a gene: 8. The CDR3 bases are TGTGCCAGGCGGACTAGCGGTGGTCTCGAGCAGTACTTC. Its translation: CARRTSGGLEQYF. The complete variable domain, with remaining parts taken from reference TRBV2 and TRBJ2-7, reads EPEVTQTPSHQVTQMGQEVILRCVPISNHLYFYWYRQILGQKVEFLVSFYNNEISEKSEIFDDQFSVERPDGSNFTLKIRSTKLEDSAMYFCARRTSGGLEQYFGPGTRLTVT.